The 11 T cell receptor beta chains presented below share a single source sample, sequenced in a study of CD8 T cells in Susac syndrome. The RNA input was about 0.5 to 1 ug, and it was reverse transcribed with random hexamers. TCRdb itself ran the immunoSEQ multiplex PCR reads through MiXCR, one entry per CDR3 protein. Of approximately 120,000 distinct CDR3 sequences in the sample, 96% were seen once. Sequencing input: CD4+ T cells from PBMCs. The receptors were gathered from a human donor in good health.

The V gene is TRBV19, the J gene TRBJ2-7, with 10 bases identical to TRBD2. The germline CDR1 and CDR2 sequences are LNHDA and SQIVND (reference sequence). V was pared by 9 bases and J by 0 bases, with 8 bases of the junction left unmatched. The length of the CDR3 is 15 residues. The CDR3 here is CARALAGPDSYEQYF. CDR3 DNA: TGTGCCAGGGCACTAGCGGGGCCGGACTCCTACGAGCAGTACTTC.

This sequence joins TRBV19 and TRBJ1-5, with 7 bases lining up with TRBD1. The germline gives CDR1 LNHDA, CDR2 SQIVND (reference sequence). The CDR3 is 16 amino acids. The ends lost 10 bases at V and 6 bases at J; junction bases unmatched: 18. The CDR3 nucleotides read TGTGCCACCAAGACGACAGGGACCCTGAGAGGTCAGCCCCAGCATTTT. Its protein is CATKTTGTLRGQPQHF.

V gene TRBV16 combines with J gene TRBJ2-7; D is perhaps TRBD2 (6 bases). Trimming shortened V by 8 bases and J by 3 bases, and 17 bases separated the two germline ends. The CDR3 has 14 residues. Germline V gene lookup returns CDR1 KGHSY and CDR2 FQNENV. CDR3: CASSPGTRVYEQYF. CDR3 sequence (DNA): TGTGCCAGCTCGCCCGGGACTCGAGTCTACGAGCAGTACTTC.

This rearrangement joins TRBV2 to TRBJ2-2; D is undetermined. The CDR3 is 13 residues long. The V end was cut by 4 bases, the J end by 6 bases, with 9 bases between. The germline gives CDR1 SNHLY, CDR2 FYNNEI. CDR3 sequence: CASSVEVAGELFF. In DNA form, the CDR3 reads TGTGCCAGCAGTGTTGAGGTCGCCGGGGAGCTGTTTTTT.

The chain uses TRBV6-5 and TRBJ1-6, with D tentatively TRBD1 (5 bases). From germline, CDR1 is MNHEY and CDR2 SVGAGI. The CDR3 contains 14 residues. V lost 8 bases and J lost 7, with 15 bases in between. CDR3 DNA: TGTGCCAGCTTAGGGACGGAAAAAAATTCACCCCTCCACTTT. Amino acid sequence: CASLGTEKNSPLHF.

The chain links TRBV3-1 to TRBJ1-3, with TRBD1 matching over 7 bases. The germline gives CDR1 LGHDT, CDR2 YNNKEL (reference sequence). The J segment lost 4 bases and the V segment lost 4 bases, leaving 10 bases of the junction unmatched. The CDR3 spans 16 residues. CDR3 in amino acids: CASSLTGRGRGNTIYF. The CDR3 bases are TGTGCCAGCAGCCTCACGGGCAGGGGGAGGGGAAACACCATATATTTT.

The chain links TRBV5-4 to TRBJ1-4; a possible D gene is TRBD1 (5 bases). The CDR3 runs to 15 residues. Germline lookup yields CDR1 SGHNT and CDR2 YYREEE (reference sequence). V was shortened by 0 bases and J by 6 bases, with 12 bases between the two germline ends. The CDR3 DNA sequence: TGTGCCAGCAGCTTGGGTCCGGGACGGCATGAAAAACTGTTTTTT. Translating it yields CASSLGPGRHEKLFF. The complete variable domain, with remaining parts taken from reference TRBV5-4 and TRBJ1-4, reads ETGVTQSPTHLIKTRGQQVTLRCSSQSGHNTVSWYQQALGQGPQFIFQYYREEENGRGNFPPRFSGLQFPNYSSELNVNALELDDSALYLCASSLGPGRHEKLFFGSGTQLSVL.

The chain is built from TRBV6-2 or TRBV6-3 and TRBJ2-2; 8 bases agree with TRBD1. Trimming removed 2 bases from V and 4 bases from J; junction bases left unmatched: 3. CDR3 size: 15 residues. Germline lookup yields CDR1 MNHEY and CDR2 SVGEGT. For the CDR3, the DNA is TGTGCCAGCAGTTACAACAGGGGGGTCACCGGGGAGCTGTTTTTT. It is translated as CASSYNRGVTGELFF.

The V and J genes are TRBV6-2 or TRBV6-3 and TRBJ2-5; D call uncertain. CDR1 MNHEY and CDR2 SVGEGT come from the germline V gene. The V gene lost 10 bases and the J gene lost 7 bases, with 25 bases spanning the gap. This CDR3 is 15 amino acids long. CDR3 residues: CATRQLTNTGGTQYF. The CDR3 DNA sequence: TGTGCCACTCGACAATTAACAAACACCGGCGGGACCCAGTACTTC.

The rearrangement uses TRBV15 and TRBJ2-5, with 12 bases that match TRBD2. The CDR3 totals 15 residues. Trimming took 5 bases from V and 2 from J; bases not matched to a gene: 3. Germline V gives CDR1 LNHNV, CDR2 YYDKDF (reference sequence). CDR3 DNA: TGTGCCACCAGCTCTGGACTAGCGGGGCAAGAGACCCAGTACTTC. It translates to CATSSGLAGQETQYF.

V gene TRBV2 combines with J gene TRBJ2-7, with 8 bases aligning to TRBD2. The CDR3 length is 14 residues. CDR1 is SNHLY and CDR2 is FYNNEI in the germline V gene. J lost 2 bases, V lost 3 bases, and 3 bases had no gene match. In nucleotides, the CDR3 is TGTGCCAGCAGTGAGGATAGCGGGGCCTACGAGCAGTACTTC. It encodes CASSEDSGAYEQYF.